This T cell receptor beta chain is from a study of siplizumab effects on memory and regulatory T cells. In regard to this clone: The antigen is unknown.

The mixed lymphocyte reaction cells were held in coculture (37°C) for more than 5 days. Every sample had about 9.3 x 10^4 of its TCR templates assayed. This table comes from immunoSEQ multiplex PCR, and its TCRdb copy is limited to in-frame clones, with some not included. This table has about 4,500 clones, roughly 50% appearing once. CDR3 length: 12 amino acids. Germline-derived CDR1 and CDR2 are SNHLY and FYNNEI. V was trimmed by 7 bases and J by 2 bases, leaving 9 bases between them. The chain employs TRBV2 and TRBJ2-7; D is ambiguous. The sample was CFSE-low (dividing) CD4+ T cells sorted from an allogeneic mixed lymphocyte reaction. The TCR originated in a human donor in good health; the cells came from an allogeneic mixed lymphocyte reaction. Some clones in this sample may be carry-over from other donors' samples. The CDR3: CASISRAYEQYF. The CDR3, as DNA: TGTGCCAGCATTAGTAGAGCCTACGAGCAGTACTTC.